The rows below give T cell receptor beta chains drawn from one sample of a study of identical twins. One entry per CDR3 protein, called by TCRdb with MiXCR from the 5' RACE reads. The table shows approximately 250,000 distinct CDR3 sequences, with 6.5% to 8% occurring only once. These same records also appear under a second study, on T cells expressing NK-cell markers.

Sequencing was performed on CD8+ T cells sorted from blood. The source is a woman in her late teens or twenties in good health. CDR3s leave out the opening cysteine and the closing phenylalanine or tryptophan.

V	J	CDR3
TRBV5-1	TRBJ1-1	ASSDLRGGGNTEAF
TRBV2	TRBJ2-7	ASRSRTGGSYEQY
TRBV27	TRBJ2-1	ASSFIGQTYNEQF
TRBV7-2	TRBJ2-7	ASSLKAGSYEQY
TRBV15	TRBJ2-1	ATSREGEQF
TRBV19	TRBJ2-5	ASSTPGQQETQY
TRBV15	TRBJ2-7	ATRPTSGKDEQY
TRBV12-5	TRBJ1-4	ASGPTGTANEKLF
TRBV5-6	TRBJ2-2	ASSPGLAGGYTGELF
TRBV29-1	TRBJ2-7	SVEPPYEQY
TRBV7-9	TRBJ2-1	ASSSGGGGGHNEQF
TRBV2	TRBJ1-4	ASSGSLEKLF
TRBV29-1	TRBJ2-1	SVHGTPTYNEQF
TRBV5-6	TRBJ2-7	ASSLAYQAGDSYEQY
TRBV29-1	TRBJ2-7	SAFGQDEQY
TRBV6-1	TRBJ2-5	ASSERRAIQGYQETQY
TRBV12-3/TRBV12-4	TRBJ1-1	ASSFPGREAF
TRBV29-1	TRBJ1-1	SVDETGNTEAF
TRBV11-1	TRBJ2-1	ASSPPGTSGRTPYNEQF
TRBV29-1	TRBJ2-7	SVWGQENPYEQY
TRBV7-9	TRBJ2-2	ASSGLSGRGGTGELF
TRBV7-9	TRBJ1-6	ASSSRGRDPNSPLH
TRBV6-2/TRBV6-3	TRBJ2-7	ASSFLAEVPYEQY
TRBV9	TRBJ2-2	ASSFDTGLTGELF
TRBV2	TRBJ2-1	ALHLRAMQF
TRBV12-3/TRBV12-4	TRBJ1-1	ASNEGYMNTEAF
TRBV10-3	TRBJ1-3	AIVARDRESGSGNTIY